These 32 T cell receptor beta chains came from one sample sequenced in a study of shared clonotypes between healthy human individuals. This table comes from immunoSEQ multiplex PCR, and its TCRdb copy is limited to in-frame clones, with some not included. The sample holds 2,500,000 or so clones, under 95% seen once. Sequenced input: naive CD4+ T cells from PBMCs. Subset: CD45RA+ positively selected. The receptors come from a man between 18 and 35 years old in good health. Some clones in this sample may be carry-over from other donors' samples.

This sequence joins TRBV9 and TRBJ1-1; D is uncertain. This CDR3 has 14 residues. V lost 0 bases, J lost 3 bases, and 9 bases lay in between. The V gene's germline CDR1 is SGDLS and CDR2 YYNGEE. DNA for the CDR3: TGTGCCAGCAGCGTAGTAGAAAGGTACACTGAAGCTTTCTTT. It specifies CASSVVERYTEAFF.

On this clone: Different DNA sequences within this sample yield the same CDR3. The V call is TRBV5-1, the J call TRBJ2-3; D remains unclear. The length of the CDR3 is 14 residues. Trimming took 2 bases from V and 0 from J, leaving 7 bases between them. CDR1 and CDR2 from the germline V gene are SGHRS and YFSETQ. The chain's CDR3 is CASSFRASTDTQYF. In nucleotides, the CDR3 is TGCGCCAGCAGCTTTAGAGCCAGCACAGATACGCAGTATTTT.

This chain uses TRBV28 with TRBJ1-2, with 8 positions matching TRBD1. V lost 5 bases and J lost 4; bases outside the gene matches: 6. Germline lookup yields CDR1 MDHEN and CDR2 SYDVKM. The CDR3 is 14 residues long. The CDR3: CASSTGTGRYGYTF. The CDR3 region has the DNA TGTGCCAGCAGTACCGGGACAGGTCGCTATGGCTACACCTTC.

The chain combines TRBV11-2 with TRBJ2-7; 11 nucleotides line up with TRBD2. The CDR3 loop spans 16 amino acids. CDR1 is SGHAT and CDR2 is FQNNGV in the germline V gene. V dropped 2 bases and J dropped 1; count of bases not matched to a gene: 4. Here the CDR3 DNA reads TGTGCCAGCAGCTTACATCTAGCGGGAGGATCCTACGAGCAGTACTTC. This codes for CASSLHLAGGSYEQYF.

This clone has just one count. The rearrangement links TRBV2 to TRBJ2-1; tentatively, D is TRBD1 (6 bases). The germline V gene encodes CDR1 SNHLY and CDR2 FYNNEI. This CDR3 comprises 14 residues. V was pared by 0 bases and J by 7 bases, with 10 bases between. Here the CDR3 DNA reads TGTGCCAGCAGTGAAGCCCGGACAGTAAATGAGCAGTTCTTC. This sequence encodes CASSEARTVNEQFF.

This rearrangement joins TRBV6-5 to TRBJ1-1; maybe TRBD1 (6 bases). V lost 7 bases, J lost 8 bases, and 20 bases lay in between. CDR3 length: 14 residues. Germline lookup yields CDR1 MNHEY and CDR2 SVGAGI. The CDR3 sequence: CASTSRGRTVEAFF. CDR3 nucleotide sequence: TGTGCCAGCACCTCGCGAGGAAGGACAGTAGAAGCTTTCTTT.

The genes are TRBV19 and TRBJ1-1; 10 positions match TRBD1. CDR1 and CDR2 (germline): LNHDA, SQIVND (reference sequence). This CDR3 contains 14 residues. V lost 3 bases, J lost 4 bases, and 2 bases stayed unmatched. The CDR3 is CASSIWTGGTEAFF. The CDR3 bases are TGTGCCAGTAGTATCTGGACAGGGGGCACTGAAGCTTTCTTT.

The rearrangement links TRBV2 to TRBJ1-1; maybe TRBD1 (5 bases). V lost 7 bases, J lost 0 bases, and 12 bases lay in between. Germline lookup yields CDR1 SNHLY and CDR2 FYNNEI. The CDR3 contains 14 residues. The CDR3 DNA sequence: TGTGCCAGCATCCAAAGAGGGGTGAACACTGAAGCTTTCTTT. Translated, it gives CASIQRGVNTEAFF.

The rearrangement joins TRBV9 to TRBJ2-2; D is ambiguous. Per the germline V gene, CDR1 is SGDLS and CDR2 is YYNGEE. The CDR3 runs 13 residues. V dropped 0 bases and J dropped 6 bases, with 6 bases sitting between them. CDR3 protein: CASSVGSAGELFF. CDR3 DNA sequence: TGTGCCAGCAGCGTAGGTTCGGCCGGGGAGCTGTTTTTT.

This clone was observed a single time. The gene calls are TRBV2 and TRBJ1-1; D gene unclear. The CDR3 consists of 14 residues. Between the trimmed V and J ends, which lost 7 bases and 1 base, there was a span of 13 bases. The germline V gene has CDR1 SNHLY and CDR2 FYNNEI. This CDR3 is CASTQRPENTEAFF. CDR3 nucleotides: TGTGCCAGCACCCAGAGACCGGAGAACACTGAAGCTTTCTTT.

The genes are TRBV29-1 and TRBJ1-1; 8 nucleotides line up with TRBD1. The junction had 9 bases not matched to a gene; V was cut back by 1 base and J by 5 bases. The CDR3 spans 15 residues. Germline V gene lookup returns CDR1 SQVTM and CDR2 ANQGSEA. CDR3 protein: CSVEARTGSETEAFF. The CDR3 DNA is TGCAGCGTTGAAGCACGGACAGGGAGCGAGACTGAAGCTTTCTTT. Complete variable domain (other parts from reference TRBV29-1 and TRBJ1-1): SAVISQKPSRDICQRGTSLTIQCQVDSQVTMMFWYRQQPGQSLTLIATANQGSEATYESGFVIDKFPISRPNLTFSTLTVSNMSPEDSSIYLCSVEARTGSETEAFFGQGTRLTVV.

The chain couples TRBV4-1 to TRBJ2-7, with D possibly TRBD2 on 6 matching bases. Germline V gives CDR1 MGHRA, CDR2 YSYEKL. The CDR3 totals 18 residues. Trimming cost V 0 bases and J 4 bases, with 22 bases left between them. The CDR3 loop is CASSQEVGAGWRGYEQYF. Written as DNA, the CDR3 is TGCGCCAGCAGCCAAGAGGTCGGGGCGGGTTGGCGGGGTTACGAGCAGTACTTC.

V and J are TRBV5-1 and TRBJ1-1, with 7 bases fitting TRBD1. The V and J ends lost 2 bases and 5 bases, in that order; junction bases with no gene match: 9. The CDR3 runs to 15 residues. Germline V gives CDR1 SGHRS, CDR2 YFSETQ. The CDR3 protein is CASSFGDRVGTEAFF. CDR3 in DNA: TGCGCCAGCAGCTTCGGCGACAGGGTGGGTACTGAAGCTTTCTTT.

The chain combines TRBV2 with TRBJ2-5; 12 nucleotides align to TRBD2. The length of the CDR3 is 16 residues. Germline CDR1 and CDR2: SNHLY and FYNNEI. V lost 4 bases to trimming and J lost 4 bases; unmatched junction nucleotides: 7. In nucleotides, the CDR3 is TGTGCCAGCAGTGGACACCTGACTAGCGGGAGAGAGACCCAGTACTTC. Amino acids: CASSGHLTSGRETQYF.

The chain combines TRBV7-9 with TRBJ2-3, with 7 bases lining up with TRBD1. The CDR3 is 18 residues long. The germline V gene encodes CDR1 SEHNR and CDR2 FQNEAQ (reference sequence). The ends lost 3 bases at V and 2 bases at J; junction bases unmatched: 14. CDR3 sequence reads: CASSFLKGAMGVTDTQYF. DNA of the CDR3: TGTGCCAGCAGCTTTCTGAAGGGGGCAATGGGGGTCACAGATACGCAGTATTTT.

This chain uses TRBV6-1 with TRBJ2-7; D uncertain. The CDR3 consists of 17 residues. V was pared by 0 bases and J by 6 bases, with 21 bases between. From germline, CDR1 is MNHNS and CDR2 SASEGT. Here the CDR3 reads CASSEALAWMIGAEQYF. CDR3 nucleotides: TGTGCCAGCAGTGAAGCGCTTGCTTGGATGATCGGCGCCGAGCAGTACTTC.

J is TRBJ2-3 and V is TRBV7-7; 7 nucleotides line up with TRBD1. Germline values: CDR1 SSHAT, CDR2 FNYEAQ (reference sequence). Unmatched junction bases numbered 2, after V lost 5 bases and J lost 0 bases. This CDR3 region has 14 residues. CDR3 residues: CASSTGQSTDTQYF. The CDR3 DNA is TGTGCCAGCAGCACGGGACAGAGCACAGATACGCAGTATTTT.

There are a few counts of this clone. V usage is TRBV30 and J usage is TRBJ1-5, with a weak D call TRBD1 (5 bases). The CDR3 is 13 amino acids. The germline gives CDR1 GTSNPN, CDR2 SVGIG (reference sequence). The V end was cut by 5 bases, the J end by 4 bases, with 12 bases between. CDR3 protein: CAWSGDVNQPQHF. The CDR3 DNA follows: TGTGCCTGGTCGGGGGACGTGAATCAGCCCCAGCATTTT.

The chain combines TRBV7-2 with TRBJ2-7; a possible D gene is TRBD2 (5 bases). Trimming cost V 5 bases and J 1 base, with 21 bases left between them. Germline V gene data show CDR1 as SGHTA and CDR2 as FQGNSA. CDR3 length equals 17 residues. CDR3 DNA: TGTGCCAGCAGCCCAGACCCCGGGAATCGAGAATCCTACGAGCAGTACTTC. It translates to CASSPDPGNRESYEQYF.

The V and J genes are TRBV6-1 and TRBJ1-2; 8 positions match TRBD1. With 4 bases clipped from V and 7 bases from J, the junction kept 5 bases outside the gene matches. This CDR3 has 13 residues. Germline V CDR1 and CDR2: MNHNS, SASEGT. CDR3 in DNA: TGTGCCAGCAGTGGGACAGGGAGGCCTGGCTACACCTTC. This sequence encodes CASSGTGRPGYTF.

The chain employs TRBV5-1 and TRBJ2-7; 11 positions agree with TRBD2. The CDR3 loop spans 19 amino acids. Germline loops: CDR1 SGHRS, CDR2 YFSETQ. Trimming cost V 0 bases and J 6 bases; bases outside gene matches: 17. CDR3 nucleotides: TGCGCCAGCAGCTTGGACGGGACTAGCGGCCCCACAAGCAGGGGCGAGCAGTACTTC. It yields the protein CASSLDGTSGPTSRGEQYF.

The chain combines TRBV7-9 with TRBJ1-2; a possible D gene is TRBD1 (6 bases). Germline V CDR1 and CDR2: SEHNR, FQNEAQ (reference sequence). V was cut by 9 bases and J by 0 bases, with 17 bases left in between. This CDR3 is built from 15 residues. CDR3 sequence (DNA): TGTGCCAGGCCCACACCCAGGGGCTCTAACTATGGCTACACCTTC. Translated, it gives CARPTPRGSNYGYTF.

The CDR3 sequence: CASSLAWASPYNEQFF. The CDR3 nucleotides are TGTGCCAGCAGCTTAGCTTGGGCCAGTCCCTACAATGAGCAGTTCTTC. This rearrangement joins TRBV7-6 to TRBJ2-1, with D uncertain. The CDR3 consists of 16 residues. V was clipped by 0 bases and J by 2 bases, with 11 bases between them. Looked up from germline, CDR1 is SGHVS and CDR2 is FNYEAQ.

The chain joins TRBV30 to TRBJ2-3, with a weak D call TRBD1 (5 bases). This CDR3 has 14 amino acids. CDR1 and CDR2 from the germline V gene are GTSNPN and SVGIG (reference sequence). V lost 0 bases and J lost 4, with 11 bases in between. The CDR3: CAWSVGGASDTQYF. The CDR3 DNA follows: TGTGCCTGGAGTGTAGGTGGGGCGTCAGATACGCAGTATTTT. The complete variable domain, with remaining parts taken from reference TRBV30 and TRBJ2-3, reads SQTIHQWPATLVQPVGSPLSLECTVEGTSNPNLYWYRQAAGRGLQLLFYSVGIGQISSEVPQNLSASRPQDRQFILSSKKLLLSDSGFYLCAWSVGGASDTQYFGPGTRLTVL.

The V and J genes are TRBV18 and TRBJ2-1; 12 nucleotides agree with TRBD2. The CDR3 totals 17 residues. V was clipped by 4 bases and J by 6 bases; unmatched bases: 10. CDR1 is KGHSH, CDR2 LQKENI, per germline. This CDR3 is CASSRPLAGGPGNEQFF. CDR3 in DNA: TGTGCCAGCTCACGGCCGCTAGCGGGAGGGCCGGGCAATGAGCAGTTCTTC.

The chain carries TRBV27 and TRBJ2-1; perhaps D is TRBD1 or TRBD2 (5 bases each). The V end was cut by 7 bases, the J end by 5 bases, with 24 bases between. The CDR3 is made up of 17 amino acids. The germline gives CDR1 MNHEY, CDR2 SMNVEV (reference sequence). This CDR3 is CASTLGPFPGIHNEQFF. For the CDR3, the DNA is TGTGCCAGCACCTTGGGGCCCTTTCCGGGAATACACAATGAGCAGTTCTTC.

The chain couples TRBV6-6 to TRBJ2-3; 7 nucleotides align to TRBD2. With V trimmed by 6 bases and J by 3 bases, 6 bases remained unmatched. Germline loops: CDR1 MNHNY, CDR2 SVGAGI (reference sequence). The CDR3 is 14 residues long. CDR3 sequence: CASRSQRDTDTQYF. The CDR3 DNA follows: TGTGCCAGCAGGTCCCAGCGGGATACAGATACGCAGTATTTT.

V usage is TRBV7-2 and J usage is TRBJ2-4, with TRBD1 as a possible D gene (8 bases). CDR1 is SGHTA and CDR2 is FQGNSA in the germline V gene. Trimming took 5 bases from V and 1 from J, leaving 12 bases between them. The CDR3 has 15 amino acids. The CDR3 sequence: CASSPQGGAKNIQYF. In nucleotides, the CDR3 is TGTGCCAGCAGCCCACAGGGGGGGGCCAAAAACATTCAGTACTTC.

V usage is TRBV2 and J usage is TRBJ1-2; 8 positions match TRBD1. This CDR3 has 12 residues. With V trimmed by 5 bases and J by 8 bases, 4 bases remained unmatched. Germline loops: CDR1 SNHLY, CDR2 FYNNEI. This CDR3 is CASSLDREGYTF. The CDR3 nucleotides read TGTGCCAGCAGTCTGGACAGGGAAGGCTACACCTTC.

Written as DNA, the CDR3 is TGTGCCAGCAGCTTGACAGGTGTTGGCTACACCTTC. Amino acids: CASSLTGVGYTF. The chain couples TRBV7-3 to TRBJ1-2; D possibly corresponds to TRBD1 (6 bases). The CDR3 spans 12 residues. CDR1 and CDR2 from the germline V gene are SGHTA and FQGTGA. Between the trimmed V and J ends, which lost 3 bases and 7 bases, there was a span of 9 bases.

V and J are TRBV7-3 and TRBJ2-2, with TRBD1 matching over 9 bases. Germline assignment: CDR1 SGHTA and CDR2 FQGTGA. Germline trimming cut 5 bases from V and 4 bases from J; bases unmatched to any gene: 5. The CDR3 length is 15 residues. The CDR3 is CASSKQGASTGELFF. CDR3 nucleotides: TGTGCCAGCAGCAAACAGGGGGCGAGCACCGGGGAGCTGTTTTTT.

The chain uses TRBV4-2 and TRBJ2-5; D remains unclear. In germline, CDR1 is LGHNA, CDR2 YNFKEQ. V gave up 1 base and J gave up 2 bases, with 14 bases separating them. There are 16 residues in the CDR3. The CDR3 DNA follows: TGTGCCAGCAGCCAAGCTCCGGCATCGAATCAAGAGACCCAGTACTTC. Amino acid sequence: CASSQAPASNQETQYF.